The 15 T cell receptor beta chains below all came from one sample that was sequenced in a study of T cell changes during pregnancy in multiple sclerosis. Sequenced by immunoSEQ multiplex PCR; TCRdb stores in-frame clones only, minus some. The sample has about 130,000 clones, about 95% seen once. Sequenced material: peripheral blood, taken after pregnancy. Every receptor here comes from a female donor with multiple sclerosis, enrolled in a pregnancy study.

CDR3 coding DNA: TGTGCCAGCAGCTTAGTGGAGGACTGGGAGACCCAGTACTTC. Translating gives CASSLVEDWETQYF. The rearrangement joins TRBV7-9 to TRBJ2-5, with TRBD2 as a possible D gene (5 bases). Between the trimmed V and J ends, which lost 1 base and 5 bases, there was a span of 11 bases. CDR1 and CDR2 from the germline V gene are SEHNR and FQNEAQ (reference sequence). The CDR3 extends over 14 amino acids.

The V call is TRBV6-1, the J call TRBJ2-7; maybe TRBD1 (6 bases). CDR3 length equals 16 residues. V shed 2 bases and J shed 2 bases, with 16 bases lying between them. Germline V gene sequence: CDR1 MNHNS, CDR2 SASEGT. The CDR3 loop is CASSERWQGITYEQYF. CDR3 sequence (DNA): TGTGCCAGCAGTGAAAGGTGGCAGGGGATCACCTACGAGCAGTACTTC.

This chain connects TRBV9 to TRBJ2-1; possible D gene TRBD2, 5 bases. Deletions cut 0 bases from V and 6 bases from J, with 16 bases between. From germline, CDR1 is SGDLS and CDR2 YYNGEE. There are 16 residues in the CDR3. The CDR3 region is CASSVGSWGVVNEQFF. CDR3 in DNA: TGTGCCAGCAGCGTAGGGTCTTGGGGAGTTGTCAATGAGCAGTTCTTC.

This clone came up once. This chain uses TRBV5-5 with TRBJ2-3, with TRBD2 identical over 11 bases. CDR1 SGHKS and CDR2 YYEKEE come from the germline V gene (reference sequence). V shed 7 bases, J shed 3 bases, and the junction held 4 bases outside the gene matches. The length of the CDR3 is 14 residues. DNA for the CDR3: TGTGCCAGCTTGACTAGCGGGAAAACAGATACGCAGTATTTT. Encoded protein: CASLTSGKTDTQYF.

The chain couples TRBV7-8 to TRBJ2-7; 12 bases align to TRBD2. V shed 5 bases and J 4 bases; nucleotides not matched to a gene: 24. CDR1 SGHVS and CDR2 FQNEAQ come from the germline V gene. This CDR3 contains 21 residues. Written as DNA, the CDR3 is TGTGCCAGCAGCACCGCTGTTATCGCGACTAGCGGGAGAGGGTATAAGTACGAGCAGTACTTC. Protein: CASSTAVIATSGRGYKYEQYF. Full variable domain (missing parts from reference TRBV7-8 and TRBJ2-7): GAGVSQSPRYKVAKRGQDVALRCDPISGHVSLFWYQQALGQGPEFLTYFQNEAQLDKSGLPSDRFFAERPEGSVSTLKIQRTQQEDSAVYLCASSTAVIATSGRGYKYEQYFGPGTRLTVT.

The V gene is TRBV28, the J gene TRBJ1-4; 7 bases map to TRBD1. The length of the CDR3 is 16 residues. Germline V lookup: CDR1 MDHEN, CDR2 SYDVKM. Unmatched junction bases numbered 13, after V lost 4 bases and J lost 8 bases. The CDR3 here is CASSSDRDSVKEKLFF. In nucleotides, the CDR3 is TGTGCCAGCAGTTCTGACCGGGACAGCGTGAAGGAAAAACTGTTTTTT.

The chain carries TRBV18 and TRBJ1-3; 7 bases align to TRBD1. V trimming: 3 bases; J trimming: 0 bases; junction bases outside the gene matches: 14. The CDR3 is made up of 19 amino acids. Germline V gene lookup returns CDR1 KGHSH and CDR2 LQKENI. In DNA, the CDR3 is TGTGCCAGCTCACCGGCGGGACAGAGAAGTATTAGCTCTGGAAACACCATATATTTT. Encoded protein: CASSPAGQRSISSGNTIYF.

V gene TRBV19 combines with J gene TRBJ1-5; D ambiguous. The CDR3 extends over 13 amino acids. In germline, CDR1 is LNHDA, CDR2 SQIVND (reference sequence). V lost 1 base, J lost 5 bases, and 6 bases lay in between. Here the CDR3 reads CASSIGQDQPQHF. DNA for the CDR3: TGTGCCAGTAGTATAGGGCAGGATCAGCCCCAGCATTTT.

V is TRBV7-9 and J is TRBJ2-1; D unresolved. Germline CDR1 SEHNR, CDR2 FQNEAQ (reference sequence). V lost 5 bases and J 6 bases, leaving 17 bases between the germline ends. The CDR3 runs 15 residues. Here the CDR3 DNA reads TGTGCCAGCAGCCCACATCCGACACAAATCAATGAGCAGTTCTTC. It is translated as CASSPHPTQINEQFF.

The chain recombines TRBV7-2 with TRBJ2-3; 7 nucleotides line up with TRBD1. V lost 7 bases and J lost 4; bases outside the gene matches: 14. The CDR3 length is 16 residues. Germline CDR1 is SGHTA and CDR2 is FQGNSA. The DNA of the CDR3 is TGTGCCAGCACCAACAAAGTGAGGGGGCCGCCAGATACGCAGTATTTT. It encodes CASTNKVRGPPDTQYF.

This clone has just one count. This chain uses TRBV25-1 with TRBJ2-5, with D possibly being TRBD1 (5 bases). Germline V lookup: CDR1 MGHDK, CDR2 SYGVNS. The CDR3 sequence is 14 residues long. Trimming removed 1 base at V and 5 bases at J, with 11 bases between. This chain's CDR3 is CASSEWGGLETQYF. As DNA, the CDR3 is TGTGCCAGCAGTGAATGGGGCGGTCTGGAGACCCAGTACTTC. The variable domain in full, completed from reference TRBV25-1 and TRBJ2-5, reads EADIYQTPRYLVIGTGKKITLECSQTMGHDKMYWYQQDPGMELHLIHYSYGVNSTEKGDLSSESTVSRIRTEHFPLTLESARPSHTSQYLCASSEWGGLETQYFGPGTRLLVL.

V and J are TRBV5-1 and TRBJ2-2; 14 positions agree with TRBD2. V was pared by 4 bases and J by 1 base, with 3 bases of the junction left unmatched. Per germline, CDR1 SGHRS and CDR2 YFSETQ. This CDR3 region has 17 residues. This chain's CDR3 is CASSTGLAGGNTGELFF. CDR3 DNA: TGCGCCAGCAGCACAGGACTAGCGGGAGGGAACACCGGGGAGCTGTTTTTT.

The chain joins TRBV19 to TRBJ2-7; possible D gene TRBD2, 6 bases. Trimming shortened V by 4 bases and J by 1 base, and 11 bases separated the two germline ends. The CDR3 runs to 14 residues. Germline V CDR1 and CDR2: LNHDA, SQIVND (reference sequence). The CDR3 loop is CASSKAGRSYEQYF. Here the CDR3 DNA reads TGTGCCAGTAGTAAGGCGGGAAGGTCCTACGAGCAGTACTTC. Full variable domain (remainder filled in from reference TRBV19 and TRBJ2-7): DGGITQSPKYLFRKEGQNVTLSCEQNLNHDAMYWYRQDPGQGLRLIYYSQIVNDFQKGDIAEGYSVSREKKESFPLTVTSAQKNPTAFYLCASSKAGRSYEQYFGPGTRLTVT.

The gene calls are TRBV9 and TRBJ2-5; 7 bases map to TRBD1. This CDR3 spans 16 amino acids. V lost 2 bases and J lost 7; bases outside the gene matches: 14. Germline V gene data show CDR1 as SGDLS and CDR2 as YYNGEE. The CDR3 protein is CASSVYKDPRQGTQYF. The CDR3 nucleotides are TGTGCCAGCAGCGTTTATAAGGACCCCCGACAGGGGACCCAGTACTTC.

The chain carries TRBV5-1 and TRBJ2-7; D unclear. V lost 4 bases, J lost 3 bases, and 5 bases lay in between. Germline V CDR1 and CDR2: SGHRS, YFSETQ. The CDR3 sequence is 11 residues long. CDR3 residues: CASSRGYEQYF. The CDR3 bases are TGCGCCAGCAGCCGAGGCTACGAGCAGTACTTC.